The rows below give T cell receptor beta chains drawn from one sample of a study of cytomegalovirus exposure and HLA in healthy donors. Assay used: immunoSEQ multiplex PCR; TCRdb lists only in-frame clones, some missing. The sample shows 280,000 or so clones, around nine tenths of them seen only once. The sequenced sample consisted of PBMCs. The receptors were sampled from a woman in her late teens or twenties in good health and CMV-seronegative. The CDR3 runs from the conserved cysteine through the conserved F or W. A D gene is named only where the DNA matches it firmly. Clone size is not always given. Where it is, it says once, few, many or a class for expanded clones.

>NA|TRBJ2-5|NA|TRBV30
TGTGCCTGGAGTGTCCTTAACAGGGTGAAGTACTTC
CAWSVLNRVKYF
>NA|TRBJ2-1|TRBD2|TRBV7-3
TGTGCCAGCAGCTTAATGCCCCGGTCTAGCGGGAGGAATGAGCAGTTCTTC
CASSLMPRSSGRNEQFF
>NA|TRBJ2-3|TRBD2|TRBV5-1
TGCGCCAGCAGCTTACGGACTAGCGGGAGTAACACAGATACGCAGTATTTT
CASSLRTSGSNTDTQYF
>NA|TRBJ1-2|NA|TRBV25-1
TGTGCCAGCAGTGTAGAGAGTAACTATGGCTACACCTTC
CASSVESNYGYTF
>NA|TRBJ1-4|TRBD1|TRBV28
TGTGCCAGCAGTTACGACAGGGGGGTGCGAGAAAAACTGTTTTTT
CASSYDRGVREKLFF
>NA|TRBJ2-1|TRBD2|TRBV10-1
TGCGCCAGCAGTGAGGCGGGAGGAGCCAATGAGCAGTTCTTC
CASSEAGGANEQFF
>NA|TRBJ1-5|TRBD1|TRBV28
TGTGCCAGCTGCCCGACAGGGATTAGCAATCAGCCCCAGCATTTT
CASCPTGISNQPQHF
>once|TRBJ2-7|NA|TRBV15
TGTGCCACTAGCAGAGATCGCGGCGGGCCCTACGAGCAGTACTTC
CATSRDRGGPYEQYF
>NA|TRBJ1-5|NA|TRBV28
TGTGCCAGCAGTTTTTGGGCCTCAAATCAGCCCCAGCATTTT
CASSFWASNQPQHF
>NA|TRBJ2-7|TRBD2|TRBV19
TGTGCCAGTAGTCTGTCTAGCGGGAACTCCTACGAGCAGTACTTC
CASSLSSGNSYEQYF
>NA|TRBJ2-2|TRBD2|TRBV6-1
TGTGCCTCCCCCACCGGGAGGGACACCGGGGAGCTGTTTTTT
CASPTGRDTGELFF
>NA|TRBJ2-1|NA|TRBV27
TGTGCCAGCAGTCAATCCCAATCCTACAATGAGCAGTTCTTC
CASSQSQSYNEQFF
>few|TRBJ1-6|NA|TRBV7-9
TGTGCCAGCAGCTTAAGCAGGGTGGGGAAAGAGCCCCTCCACTTT
CASSLSRVGKEPLHF
>NA|TRBJ2-7|TRBD2|TRBV5-1
TGCGCCAGCAGCGTCGCCGGGACTAGCGGGATCTACGAGCAGTACTTC
CASSVAGTSGIYEQYF
>NA|TRBJ2-1|TRBD2|TRBV5-4
TGTGCCAGCAGCTTGGGCCCAACTAGCGGGAGCGGGCAGCAGTTCTTC
CASSLGPTSGSGQQFF
>NA|TRBJ2-1|TRBD1|TRBV2
TGTGCCAGCAGCACCGGGACAGGCGCTTACAATGAGCAGTTCTTC
CASSTGTGAYNEQFF
>once|TRBJ2-1|TRBD2|TRBV14
TGTGCCAGCAGCGTCGGGACTAGCGGGATCGGTGAGCAGTTCTTC
CASSVGTSGIGEQFF